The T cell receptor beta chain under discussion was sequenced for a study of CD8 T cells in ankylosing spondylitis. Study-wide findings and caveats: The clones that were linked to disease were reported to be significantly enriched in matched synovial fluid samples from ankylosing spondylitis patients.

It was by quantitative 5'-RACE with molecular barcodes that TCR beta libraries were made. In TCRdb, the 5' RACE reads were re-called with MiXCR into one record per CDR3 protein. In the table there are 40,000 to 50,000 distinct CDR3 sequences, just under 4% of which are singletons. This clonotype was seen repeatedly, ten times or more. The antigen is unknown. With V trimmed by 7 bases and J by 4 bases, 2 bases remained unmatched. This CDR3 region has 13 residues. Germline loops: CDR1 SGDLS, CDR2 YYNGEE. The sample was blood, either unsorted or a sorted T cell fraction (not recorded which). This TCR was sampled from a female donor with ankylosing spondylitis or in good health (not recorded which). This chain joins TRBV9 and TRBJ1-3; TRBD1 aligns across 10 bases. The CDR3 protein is CASADRGGNTIYF. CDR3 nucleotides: TGTGCCAGCGCGGACAGGGGGGGAAACACCATATATTTT.